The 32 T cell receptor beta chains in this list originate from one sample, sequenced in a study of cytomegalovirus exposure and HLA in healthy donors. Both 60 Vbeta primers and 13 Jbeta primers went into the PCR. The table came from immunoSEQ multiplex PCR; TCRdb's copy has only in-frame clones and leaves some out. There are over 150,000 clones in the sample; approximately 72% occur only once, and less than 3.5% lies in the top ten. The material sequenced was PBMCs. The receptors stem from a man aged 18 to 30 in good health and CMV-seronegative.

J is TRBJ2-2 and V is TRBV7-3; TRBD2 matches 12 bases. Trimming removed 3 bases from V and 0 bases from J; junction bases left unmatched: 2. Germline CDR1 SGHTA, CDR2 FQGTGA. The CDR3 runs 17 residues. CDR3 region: CASSLLAGGANTGELFF. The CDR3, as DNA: TGTGCCAGCAGCTTGCTAGCGGGGGGGGCGAACACCGGGGAGCTGTTTTTT.

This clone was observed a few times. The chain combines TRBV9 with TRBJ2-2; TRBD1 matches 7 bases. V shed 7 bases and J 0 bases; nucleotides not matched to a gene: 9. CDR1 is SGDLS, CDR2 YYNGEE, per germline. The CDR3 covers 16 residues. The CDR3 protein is CASGTGEISNTGELFF. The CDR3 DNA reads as TGTGCCAGCGGAACAGGGGAGATATCGAACACCGGGGAGCTGTTTTTT.

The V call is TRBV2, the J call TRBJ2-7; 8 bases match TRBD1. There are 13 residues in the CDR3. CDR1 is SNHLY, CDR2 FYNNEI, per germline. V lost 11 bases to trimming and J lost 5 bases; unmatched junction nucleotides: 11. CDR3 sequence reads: CAFQGAQYHEQYF. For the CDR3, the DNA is TGTGCCTTCCAGGGGGCGCAGTACCACGAGCAGTACTTC.

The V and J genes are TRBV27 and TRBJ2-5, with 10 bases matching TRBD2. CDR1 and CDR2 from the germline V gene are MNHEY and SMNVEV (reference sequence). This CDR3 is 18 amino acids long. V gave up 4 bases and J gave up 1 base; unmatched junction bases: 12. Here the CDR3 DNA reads TGTGCCAGCAGTTCCCTCCCTGTTAGCGGGGGGTCCCAAGAGACCCAGTACTTC. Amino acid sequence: CASSSLPVSGGSQETQYF.

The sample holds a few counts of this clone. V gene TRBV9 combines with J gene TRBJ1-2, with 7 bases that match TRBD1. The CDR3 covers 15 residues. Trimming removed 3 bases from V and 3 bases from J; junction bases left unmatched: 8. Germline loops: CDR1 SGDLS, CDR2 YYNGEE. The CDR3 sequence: CASSASHRGHYGYTF. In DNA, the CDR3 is TGTGCCAGCAGCGCCTCTCACAGGGGCCACTATGGCTACACCTTC. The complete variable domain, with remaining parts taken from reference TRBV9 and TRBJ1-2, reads DSGVTQTPKHLITATGQRVTLRCSPRSGDLSVYWYQQSLDQGLQFLIQYYNGEERAKGNILERFSAQQFPDLHSELNLSSLELGDSALYFCASSASHRGHYGYTFGSGTRLTVV.

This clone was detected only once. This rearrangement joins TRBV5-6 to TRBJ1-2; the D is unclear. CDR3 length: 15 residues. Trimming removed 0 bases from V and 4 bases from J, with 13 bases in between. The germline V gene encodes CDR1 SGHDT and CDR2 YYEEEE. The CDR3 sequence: CASSLGFGEGYGYTF. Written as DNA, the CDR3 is TGTGCCAGCAGCTTGGGATTCGGGGAAGGCTATGGCTACACCTTC.

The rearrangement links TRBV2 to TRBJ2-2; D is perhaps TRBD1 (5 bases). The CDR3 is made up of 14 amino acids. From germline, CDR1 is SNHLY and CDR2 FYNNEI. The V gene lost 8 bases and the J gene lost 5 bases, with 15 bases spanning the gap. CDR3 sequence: CASVTQGYTGELFF. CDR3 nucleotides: TGTGCCAGCGTCACCCAGGGTTATACCGGGGAGCTGTTTTTT.

The CDR3: CASSFGAGAGELFF. The CDR3 region has the DNA TGTGCCAGCAGTTTTGGGGCAGGGGCCGGGGAGCTGTTTTTT. J is TRBJ2-2 and V is TRBV27; the D gene is possibly TRBD1 (6 bases). V was pared by 3 bases and J by 6 bases, with 11 bases between. CDR1 and CDR2 from the germline V gene are MNHEY and SMNVEV (reference sequence). The CDR3 is made up of 14 amino acids.

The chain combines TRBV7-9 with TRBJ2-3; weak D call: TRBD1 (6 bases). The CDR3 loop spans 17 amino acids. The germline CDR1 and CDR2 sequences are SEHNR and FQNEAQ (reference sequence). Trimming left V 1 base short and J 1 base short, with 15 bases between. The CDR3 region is CASSLDMVQGRTDTQYF. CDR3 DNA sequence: TGTGCCAGCAGCTTAGATATGGTACAGGGTCGCACAGATACGCAGTATTTT.

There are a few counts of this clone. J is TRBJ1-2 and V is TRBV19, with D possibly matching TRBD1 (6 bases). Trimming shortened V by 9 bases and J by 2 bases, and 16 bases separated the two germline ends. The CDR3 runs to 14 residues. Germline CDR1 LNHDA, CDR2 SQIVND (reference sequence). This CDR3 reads CASHTRGSNYGYTF. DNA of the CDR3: TGTGCCAGCCACACAAGGGGGTCCAACTATGGCTACACCTTC.

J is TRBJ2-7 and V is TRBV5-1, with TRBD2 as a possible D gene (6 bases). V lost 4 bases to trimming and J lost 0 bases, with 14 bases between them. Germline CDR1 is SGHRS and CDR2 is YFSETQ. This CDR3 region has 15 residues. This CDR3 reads CASSTEPGSSYEQYF. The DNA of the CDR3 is TGCGCCAGCAGCACAGAGCCCGGGAGCTCCTACGAGCAGTACTTC.

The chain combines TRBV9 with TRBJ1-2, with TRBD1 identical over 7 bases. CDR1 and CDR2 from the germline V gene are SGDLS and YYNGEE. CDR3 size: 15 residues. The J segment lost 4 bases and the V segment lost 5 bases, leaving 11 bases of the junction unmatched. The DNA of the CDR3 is TGTGCCAGCAGGGCCCGGGACAGCTTGGGCTATGGCTACACCTTC. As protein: CASRARDSLGYGYTF. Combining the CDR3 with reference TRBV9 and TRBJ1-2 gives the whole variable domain DSGVTQTPKHLITATGQRVTLRCSPRSGDLSVYWYQQSLDQGLQFLIQYYNGEERAKGNILERFSAQQFPDLHSELNLSSLELGDSALYFCASRARDSLGYGYTFGSGTRLTVV.

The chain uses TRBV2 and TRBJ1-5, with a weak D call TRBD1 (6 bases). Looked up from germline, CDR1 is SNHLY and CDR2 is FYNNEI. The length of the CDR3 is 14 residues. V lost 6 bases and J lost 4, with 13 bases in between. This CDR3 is CASSETGYNQPQHF. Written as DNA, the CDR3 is TGTGCCAGCAGCGAGACAGGCTATAATCAGCCCCAGCATTTT. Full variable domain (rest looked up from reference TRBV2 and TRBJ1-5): EPEVTQTPSHQVTQMGQEVILRCVPISNHLYFYWYRQILGQKVEFLVSFYNNEISEKSEIFDDQFSVERPDGSNFTLKIRSTKLEDSAMYFCASSETGYNQPQHFGDGTRLSIL.

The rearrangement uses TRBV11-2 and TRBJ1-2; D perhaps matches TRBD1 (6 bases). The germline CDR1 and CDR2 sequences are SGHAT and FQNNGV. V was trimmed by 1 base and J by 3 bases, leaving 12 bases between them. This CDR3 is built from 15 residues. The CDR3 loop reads CASSLVGRGDYGYTF. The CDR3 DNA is TGTGCCAGCAGCTTAGTGGGCAGGGGCGACTATGGCTACACCTTC.

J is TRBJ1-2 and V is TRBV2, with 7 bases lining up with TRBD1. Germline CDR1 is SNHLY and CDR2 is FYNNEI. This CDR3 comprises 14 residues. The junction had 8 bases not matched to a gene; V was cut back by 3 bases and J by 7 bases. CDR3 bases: TGTGCCAGCAGTGACCAGGGGGAGAGACGTGGCTACACCTTC. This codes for CASSDQGERRGYTF.

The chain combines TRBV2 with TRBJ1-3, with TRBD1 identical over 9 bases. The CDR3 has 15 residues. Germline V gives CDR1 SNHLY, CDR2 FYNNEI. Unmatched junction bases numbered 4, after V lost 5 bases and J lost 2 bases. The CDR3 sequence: CASSLQGATGNTIYF. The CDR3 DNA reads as TGTGCCAGCAGTCTACAGGGGGCAACTGGAAACACCATATATTTT.

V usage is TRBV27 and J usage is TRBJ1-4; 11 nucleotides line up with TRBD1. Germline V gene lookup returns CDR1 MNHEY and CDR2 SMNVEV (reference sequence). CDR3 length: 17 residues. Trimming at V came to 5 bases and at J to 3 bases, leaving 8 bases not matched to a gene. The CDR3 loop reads CASSRVPGQGANEKLFF. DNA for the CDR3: TGTGCCAGCAGTCGTGTCCCGGGACAGGGGGCTAATGAAAAACTGTTTTTT.

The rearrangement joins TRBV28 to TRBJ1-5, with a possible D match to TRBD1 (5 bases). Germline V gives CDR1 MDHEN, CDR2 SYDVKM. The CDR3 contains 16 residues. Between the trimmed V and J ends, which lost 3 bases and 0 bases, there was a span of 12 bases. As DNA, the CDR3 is TGTGCCAGCAGTTTGGGTAGCCAGGGTAGCAATCAGCCCCAGCATTTT. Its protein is CASSLGSQGSNQPQHF. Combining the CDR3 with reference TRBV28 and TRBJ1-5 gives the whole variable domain DVKVTQSSRYLVKRTGEKVFLECVQDMDHENMFWYRQDPGLGLRLIYFSYDVKMKEKGDIPEGYSVSREKKERFSLILESASTNQTSMYLCASSLGSQGSNQPQHFGDGTRLSIL.

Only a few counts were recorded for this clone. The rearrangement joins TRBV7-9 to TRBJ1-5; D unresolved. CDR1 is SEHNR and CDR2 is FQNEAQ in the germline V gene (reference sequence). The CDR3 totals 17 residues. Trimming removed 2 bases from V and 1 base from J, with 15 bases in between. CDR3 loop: CASSLSDGRGSNQPQHF. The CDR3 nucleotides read TGTGCCAGCAGCTTATCGGACGGCCGGGGAAGCAATCAGCCCCAGCATTTT. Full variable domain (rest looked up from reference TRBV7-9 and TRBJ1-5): DTGVSQNPRHKITKRGQNVTFRCDPISEHNRLYWYRQTLGQGPEFLTYFQNEAQLEKSRLLSDRFSAERPKGSFSTLEIQRTEQGDSAMYLCASSLSDGRGSNQPQHFGDGTRLSIL.

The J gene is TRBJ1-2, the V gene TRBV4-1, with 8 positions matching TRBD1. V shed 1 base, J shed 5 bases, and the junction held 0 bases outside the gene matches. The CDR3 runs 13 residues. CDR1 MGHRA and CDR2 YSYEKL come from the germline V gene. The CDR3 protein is CASSQGTGYGYTF. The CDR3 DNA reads TGCGCCAGCAGCCAAGGGACAGGGTATGGCTACACCTTC.

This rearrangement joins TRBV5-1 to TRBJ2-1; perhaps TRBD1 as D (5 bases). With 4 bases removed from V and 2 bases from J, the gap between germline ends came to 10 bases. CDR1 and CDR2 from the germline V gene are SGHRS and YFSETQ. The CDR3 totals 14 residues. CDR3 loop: CASSASDTYNEQFF. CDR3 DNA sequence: TGCGCCAGCAGCGCCTCGGACACCTACAATGAGCAGTTCTTC.

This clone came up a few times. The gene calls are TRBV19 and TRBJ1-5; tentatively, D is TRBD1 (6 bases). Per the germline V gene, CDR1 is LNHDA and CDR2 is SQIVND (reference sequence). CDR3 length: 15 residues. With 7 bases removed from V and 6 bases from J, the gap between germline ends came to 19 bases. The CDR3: CASNRAGADIQPQHF. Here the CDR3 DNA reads TGTGCCAGTAATCGCGCGGGGGCGGATATTCAGCCCCAGCATTTT.

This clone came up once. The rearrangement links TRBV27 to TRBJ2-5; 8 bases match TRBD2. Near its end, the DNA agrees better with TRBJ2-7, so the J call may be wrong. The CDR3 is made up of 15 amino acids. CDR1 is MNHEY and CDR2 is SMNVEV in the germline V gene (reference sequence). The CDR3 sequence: CASRPQRGSTYEQYF. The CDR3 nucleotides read TGTGCCAGCAGACCTCAGCGGGGGAGTACCTACGAGCAGTACTTC.

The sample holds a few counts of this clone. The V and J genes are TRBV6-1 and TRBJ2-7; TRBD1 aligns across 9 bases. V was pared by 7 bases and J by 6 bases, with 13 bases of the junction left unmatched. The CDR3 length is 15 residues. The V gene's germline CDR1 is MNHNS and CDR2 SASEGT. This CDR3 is CASTRGPMTGGEQYV. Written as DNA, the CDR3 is TGTGCCAGCACTCGAGGCCCTATGACAGGGGGCGAGCAGTACGTC.

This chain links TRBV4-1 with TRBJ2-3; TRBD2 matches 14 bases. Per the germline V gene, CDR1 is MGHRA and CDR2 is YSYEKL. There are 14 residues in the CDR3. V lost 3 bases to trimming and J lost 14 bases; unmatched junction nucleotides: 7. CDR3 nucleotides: TGCGCCAGCAGCCAGGTGGGGACTAGCGGGGGAACGTATTTT. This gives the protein CASSQVGTSGGTYF.

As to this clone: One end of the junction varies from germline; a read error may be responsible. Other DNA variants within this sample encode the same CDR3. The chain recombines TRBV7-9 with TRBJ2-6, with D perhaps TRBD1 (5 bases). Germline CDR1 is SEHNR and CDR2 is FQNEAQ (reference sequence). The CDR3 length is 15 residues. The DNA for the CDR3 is TGTGCCAGCAGCTTCGTCGGCTCTGGGGCCAACGGCCTGACTTTC. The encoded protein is CASSFVGSGANGLTF.

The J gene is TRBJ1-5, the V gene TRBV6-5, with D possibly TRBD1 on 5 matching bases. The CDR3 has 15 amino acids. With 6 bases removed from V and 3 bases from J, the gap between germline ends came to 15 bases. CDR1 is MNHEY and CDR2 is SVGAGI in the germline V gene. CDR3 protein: CASSPLGAPNQPQHF. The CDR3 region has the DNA TGTGCCAGCAGCCCGTTAGGGGCGCCCAATCAGCCCCAGCATTTT.

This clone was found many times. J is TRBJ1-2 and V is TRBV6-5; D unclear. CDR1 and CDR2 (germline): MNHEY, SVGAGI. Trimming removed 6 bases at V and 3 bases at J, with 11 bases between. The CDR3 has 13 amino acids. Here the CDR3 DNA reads TGTGCCAGCAGCCCGTTGGCCCACTATGGCTACACCTTC. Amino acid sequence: CASSPLAHYGYTF.

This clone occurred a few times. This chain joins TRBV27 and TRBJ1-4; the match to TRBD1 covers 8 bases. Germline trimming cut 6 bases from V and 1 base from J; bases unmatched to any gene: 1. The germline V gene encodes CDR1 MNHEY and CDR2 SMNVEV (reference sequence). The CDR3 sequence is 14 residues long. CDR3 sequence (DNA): TGTGCCAGCAGCGACAGGGGAACTAATGAAAAACTGTTTTTT. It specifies CASSDRGTNEKLFF.

DNA for the CDR3: TGCGCCAGCAGCCAAGAGGTAGGGAGGGTGGAGACCCAGTACTTC. Protein product: CASSQEVGRVETQYF. The V call is TRBV4-1, the J call TRBJ2-5, with 7 bases lining up with TRBD2. Germline lookup yields CDR1 MGHRA and CDR2 YSYEKL. This CDR3 is 15 amino acids long. J was trimmed by 5 bases and V by 0 bases; bases with no gene match: 6.

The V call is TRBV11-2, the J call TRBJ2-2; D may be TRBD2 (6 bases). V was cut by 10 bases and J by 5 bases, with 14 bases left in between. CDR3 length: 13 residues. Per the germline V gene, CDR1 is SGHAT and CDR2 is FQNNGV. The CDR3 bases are TGTGCCACTGGAGGGGTGAGTACCGGGGAGCTGTTTTTT. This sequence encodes CATGGVSTGELFF.

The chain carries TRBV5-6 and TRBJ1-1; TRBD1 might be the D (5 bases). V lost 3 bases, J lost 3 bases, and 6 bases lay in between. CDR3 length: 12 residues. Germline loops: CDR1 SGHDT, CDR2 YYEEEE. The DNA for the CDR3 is TGTGCCAGCAGCTGGGGGGACACTGAAGCTTTCTTT. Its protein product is CASSWGDTEAFF.